This T cell receptor (beta chain) was documented in a study of T cell responses to AZD1222 COVID-19 vaccine. Study-wide results and limits: Only five or six individuals given AZD1222 were seropositive at baseline. Spike was spanned by vaccine-associated CD4 TCRs, with dominance at 160-218 and 743-854. Epitopes outside B.1.351 and B.1.1.7 mutated regions reportedly drew nearly half of spike TCRs.

This clone came up a few times. Antigen specificity is unknown. Additional DNA sequences in this sample encode the identical CDR3. The germline V gene has CDR1 MDHEN and CDR2 SYDVKM. V was cut by 5 bases and J by 1 base, with 8 bases left in between. CDR3 size: 13 residues. The data were produced by immunoSEQ multiplex PCR, yet TCRdb's version contains in-frame clones alone and is incomplete. The sample contains 180,000 or so clones, around 89% of which appear only once. This receptor was obtained from an adult who received the AZD1222 COVID-19 vaccine. The sequenced sample was peripheral blood, obtained 28 days after the second AZD1222 dose. The chain links TRBV28 to TRBJ1-2; D uncertain. The CDR3 sequence: CASSPPVNYGYTF. CDR3 nucleotides: TGTGCCAGCAGTCCACCAGTTAACTATGGCTACACCTTC.